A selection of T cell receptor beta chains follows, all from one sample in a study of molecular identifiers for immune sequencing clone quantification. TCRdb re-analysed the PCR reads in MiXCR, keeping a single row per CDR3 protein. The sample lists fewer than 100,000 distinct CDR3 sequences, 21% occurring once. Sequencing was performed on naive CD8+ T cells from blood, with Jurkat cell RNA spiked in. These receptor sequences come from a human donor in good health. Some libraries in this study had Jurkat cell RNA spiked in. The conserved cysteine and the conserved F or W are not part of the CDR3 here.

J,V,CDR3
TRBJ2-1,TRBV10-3,AIGVSGDYNEQF
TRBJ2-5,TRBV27,ASSLSSPSGVQETQY
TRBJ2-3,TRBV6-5,ASTPRGGADTQY
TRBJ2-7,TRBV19,ATSAGSSYEQY
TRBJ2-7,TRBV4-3,ASSQARGKSYEQY
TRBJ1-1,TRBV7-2,ASSLDAGGGTEAF
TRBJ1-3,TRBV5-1,ASSYLTGGTGNTIY
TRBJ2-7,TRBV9,ASSVVGAGDEQY
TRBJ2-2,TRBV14,ASSRQGAFANTGELF
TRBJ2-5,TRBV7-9,ASSLAGEGETQY
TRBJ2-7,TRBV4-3,AGSQVRHRRPAHEQY
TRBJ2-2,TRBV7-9,ASSSRRGSAGLNTGELF
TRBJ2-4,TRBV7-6,ASSLAMTGGTSAKNIQY
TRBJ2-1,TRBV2,ASMIGPSGAYNEQL
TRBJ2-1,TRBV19,ASSITSGEGGNEQF
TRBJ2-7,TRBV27,ASSSSGGAITYEQY
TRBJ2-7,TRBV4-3,ASSESLGAYEQY
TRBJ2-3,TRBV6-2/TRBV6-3,ASTLIRTYRAPDTQY
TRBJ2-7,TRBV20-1,SARPRTRHEQY
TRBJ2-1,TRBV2,ASSEATHGSGRYNEQF
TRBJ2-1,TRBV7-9,ASSSTSGGPNEQF
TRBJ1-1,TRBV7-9,ASRFQDRGDTEAF
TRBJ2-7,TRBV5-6,ASSLYPPSSYEQY
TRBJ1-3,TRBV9,ASSAGGVGYIY
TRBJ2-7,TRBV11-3,ASRATGSNEQY
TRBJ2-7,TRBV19,ASSWGSGPTYEQY
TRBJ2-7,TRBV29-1,SVEFPGDNEQY
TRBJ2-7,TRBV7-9,ASSPGTTGRVYEQY
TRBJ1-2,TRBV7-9,ASSPGGHGYT
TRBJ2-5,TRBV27,ASSLVRGSETQY
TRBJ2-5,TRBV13,ASSRSPRDGETQY
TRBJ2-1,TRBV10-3,AISGSGEQF
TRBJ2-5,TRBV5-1,ASSLRGLQETQY
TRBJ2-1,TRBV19,ASTTYGGTSYNEQF
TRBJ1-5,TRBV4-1,ASSQDGLSNQPQH
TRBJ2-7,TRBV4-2,ASSQVASSYEQY
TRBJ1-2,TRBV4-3,ASSQAPGETNYGYT
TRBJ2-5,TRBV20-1,SAPTPISIAGGLETQY
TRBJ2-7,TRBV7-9,ASSQRQGGEQY
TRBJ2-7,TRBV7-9,ASSSSGLLSYEQY
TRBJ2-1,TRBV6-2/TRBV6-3,ASMDNARGNEQF
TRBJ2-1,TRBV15,ATSTSNEQF
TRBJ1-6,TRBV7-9,ASSLVLGSNSPLH
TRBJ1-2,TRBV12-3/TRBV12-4,ASSLGQPYGYT
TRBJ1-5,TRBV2,ASSDAAAITNQPQH
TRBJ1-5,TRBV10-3,AISESDQPQH